This is a list of T cell receptor beta chains from one sample in a study of CDR3 diversity in severe acne. MiXCR was run by TCRdb on the PCR reads, yielding one entry per CDR3 protein. The sample carries over 70,000 distinct CDR3 sequences, under 65% recorded once. Input material: blood. These receptors came from a male donor in good health, without acne. CDR3s include the opening cysteine and the closing phenylalanine or tryptophan. D genes are given only for firm matches. Only some rows state a clone size, as once, few, many or a class for expanded clones.

d_call | j_call | v_call | clone_size | cdr3_aa | cdr3_nt
NA | TRBJ1-1 | TRBV30 | NA | CAWSRARSGEAFF | TGTGCCTGGAGCAGGGCCAGATCGGGTGAAGCTTTCTTT
TRBD2 | TRBJ2-7 | TRBV27 | NA | CASSLAGAYEQYF | TGTGCCAGCAGCCTAGCGGGCGCCTACGAGCAGTACTTC
NA | TRBJ1-1 | TRBV10-2 | NA | CASSDRVPSTEAFF | TGCGCCAGCAGTGACAGGGTACCGAGCACTGAAGCTTTCTTT
NA | TRBJ1-5 | TRBV7-7 | medium-sized | CASSSPSGNQPQHF | TGTGCTAGCAGCTCCCCAAGCGGAAATCAGCCCCAGCATTTT
TRBD2 | TRBJ2-1 | TRBV2 | many | CASQGFSGRAGEQFF | TGTGCCAGCCAGGGATTTAGCGGGAGGGCCGGTGAGCAGTTCTTC
NA | TRBJ1-2 | TRBV20-1 | NA | CSASPFGGLGYGYTF | TGCAGTGCTAGCCCGTTCGGGGGTCTTGGCTATGGCTACACCTTC
NA | TRBJ1-6 | TRBV7-9 | NA | CASSYRGNNSPLHF | TGTGCCAGCAGCTATCGCGGTAATAATTCACCCCTCCACTTT
NA | TRBJ2-1 | TRBV12-3/TRBV12-4 | NA | CASSPHTGNEQFF | TGTGCCAGCAGTCCCCATACAGGGAATGAGCAGTTCTTC
NA | TRBJ1-1 | TRBV5-1 | NA | CASSLAGSLDTEAFF | TGCGCCAGCAGCTTAGCCGGGAGCCTGGACACTGAAGCTTTCTTT
NA | TRBJ1-6 | TRBV25-1 | NA | CASSARQVPGSPFHF | TGTGCCAGCAGTGCCAGACAGGTCCCTGGCTCACCCTTCCACTTT
TRBD2 | TRBJ2-2 | TRBV7-9 | NA | CASSFTSGRTGELFF | TGTGCCAGCAGCTTCACTAGCGGGAGGACCGGGGAGCTGTTTTTT
TRBD1 | TRBJ1-2 | TRBV11-2 | NA | CASSFGTAYGYTF | TGTGCCAGCAGCTTTGGGACAGCCTATGGCTACACCTTC
NA | TRBJ2-1 | TRBV7-6 | once | CASSRGTEGGANEQFF | TGTGCCAGCAGCAGGGGAACCGAAGGGGGGGCCAATGAGCAGTTCTTC
NA | TRBJ1-2 | TRBV10-2 | NA | CASSGTGDLYGYTF | TGTGCCAGCTCCGGGACGGGGGATCTCTATGGCTACACCTTC
NA | TRBJ2-1 | TRBV20-1 | medium-sized | CSARGTEDFRRNEQFF | TGCAGTGCTAGAGGCACCGAGGACTTTCGGCGCAATGAGCAGTTCTTC
NA | TRBJ2-7 | TRBV7-8 | many | CASSLHPYEQYF | TGTGCCAGCAGCTTACACCCCTACGAGCAGTACTTC
NA | TRBJ1-1 | TRBV3-1 | few | CASSLDGGVTEAFF | TGTGCCAGCAGCCTAGATGGGGGAGTAACTGAAGCTTTCTTT
TRBD2 | TRBJ2-1 | TRBV19 | many | CASSIRRRSGGWNEQFF | TGTGCCAGTAGTATCAGACGTCGATCGGGAGGGTGGAATGAGCAGTTCTTC
TRBD2 | TRBJ2-3 | TRBV10-1 | NA | CASSQDSGGATVDTQYF | TGCGCCAGCAGCCAAGATAGCGGGGGGGCAACGGTAGATACGCAGTATTTT
NA | TRBJ1-1 | TRBV7-3 | NA | CASSTDPVDTEAFF | TGTGCCAGCAGCACCGATCCGGTGGACACTGAAGCTTTCTTT
NA | TRBJ2-5 | TRBV5-6 | few | CASSPGVIEETQYF | TGTGCCAGCAGCCCGGGGGTAATCGAGGAGACCCAGTACTTC
NA | TRBJ1-2 | TRBV20-1 | NA | CSARDTPLLGYTF | TGCAGTGCTAGAGATACCCCTCTACTAGGCTACACCTTC
TRBD2 | TRBJ2-7 | TRBV10-2 | NA | CATFPLADSYEQYF | TGCGCCACCTTTCCACTAGCGGATTCCTACGAGCAGTACTTC
NA | TRBJ2-5 | TRBV2 | NA | CASSGVSPYF | TGTGCCAGCAGTGGGGTCAGCCCGTACTTC
NA | TRBJ2-7 | TRBV7-2 | NA | CASSLIGDYEQYF | TGTGCCAGCAGCTTAATAGGGGACTACGAGCAGTACTTC
NA | TRBJ1-5 | TRBV25-1 | NA | CASSLGRAGGNQPQHF | TGTGCCAGCAGCTTAGGCAGGGCGGGAGGCAATCAGCCCCAGCATTTT
NA | TRBJ1-1 | TRBV24-1 | NA | CATRSGRANTEAFF | TGTGCTACCAGGTCAGGGAGGGCGAACACTGAAGCTTTCTTT
NA | TRBJ2-1 | TRBV27 | NA | CASSPGSNYGYNEQFF | TGTGCCAGCAGTCCCGGATCTAACTATGGCTACAATGAGCAGTTCTTC
NA | TRBJ2-1 | TRBV15 | medium-sized | CATSRDLSYNEQFF | TGTGCCACCAGCAGAGACCTAAGCTACAATGAGCAGTTCTTC
NA | TRBJ1-2 | TRBV30 | NA | CAWSAQAGNYGYTF | TGTGCCTGGAGTGCACAGGCGGGTAACTATGGCTACACCTTC
NA | TRBJ2-1 | TRBV20-1 | NA | CIPLDAGSYNEQFF | TGCATTCCCCTAGACGCAGGGTCCTACAATGAGCAGTTCTTC
NA | TRBJ1-1 | TRBV5-1 | NA | CASSLGQSSEAFF | TGCGCCAGCAGCTTGGGCCAGAGCTCTGAAGCTTTCTTT
NA | TRBJ1-4 | TRBV19 | many | CASSRKLYGSALTTNEKLFF | TGTGCCAGTAGCCGAAAATTATACGGGAGCGCTCTTACAACTAATGAAAAACTGTTTTTT
TRBD1 | TRBJ1-3 | TRBV4-1 | many | CASSPPTGGSSGNTIYF | TGCGCCAGCAGCCCGCCGACAGGGGGAAGCTCTGGAAACACCATATATTTT
TRBD2 | TRBJ2-1 | TRBV12-3/TRBV12-4 | NA | CASSLRGGINEQFF | TGTGCCAGCAGCCTTCGGGGGGGTATCAATGAGCAGTTCTTC
TRBD2 | TRBJ2-7 | TRBV7-2 | NA | CASSPRLAETYEQYF | TGTGCCAGCAGCCCCCGACTAGCGGAGACCTACGAGCAGTACTTC
NA | TRBJ2-6 | TRBV29-1 | NA | CSVEVSGANVLTF | TGCAGCGTTGAAGTCTCTGGGGCCAACGTCCTGACTTTC
TRBD2 | TRBJ2-5 | TRBV24-1 | few | CATRRAGEETQYF | TGTGCCACCAGACGAGCGGGGGAAGAGACCCAGTACTTC
NA | TRBJ1-1 | TRBV20-1 | once | CSARDPHLNTEAFF | TGCAGTGCTAGAGATCCCCATCTGAACACTGAAGCTTTCTTT
NA | TRBJ2-1 | TRBV5-5 | NA | CASSKGQFF | TGTGCCAGCAGCAAGGGACAGTTCTTC
NA | TRBJ1-2 | TRBV7-2 | NA | CASSLGPYSTENYGYTF | TGTGCCAGCAGCTTAGGTCCGTATTCCACAGAGAACTATGGCTACACCTTC
NA | TRBJ2-3 | TRBV10-1 | many | CASSKTQGDTQYF | TGCGCCAGCAGTAAGACCCAGGGGGATACGCAGTATTTT
NA | TRBJ2-7 | TRBV9 | many | CASSAPGGHEQYF | TGTGCCAGCAGCGCTCCTGGGGGGCACGAGCAGTACTTC
TRBD1 | TRBJ2-5 | TRBV7-9 | NA | CASSPGGQPEETQYF | TGTGCTAGCAGCCCAGGGGGACAGCCAGAGGAGACCCAGTACTTC
NA | TRBJ2-2 | TRBV7-8 | NA | CASSLGGRTIGELFF | TGTGCCAGCAGCTTAGGTGGCAGAACTATCGGGGAGCTGTTTTTT
NA | TRBJ2-2 | TRBV5-6 | NA | CASSQTTGELFF | TGTGCCAGCAGCCAAACAACAGGGGAGCTGTTTTTT
NA | TRBJ2-2 | TRBV20-1 | NA | CNARGSEAGGTGELFF | TGCAATGCTAGGGGAAGTGAGGCCGGCGGCACCGGGGAGCTGTTTTTT
TRBD2 | TRBJ2-5 | TRBV20-1 | NA | CSAIGLAGEGETQYF | TGCAGTGCTATCGGGCTAGCGGGAGAGGGAGAGACCCAGTACTTC
TRBD1 | TRBJ2-3 | TRBV28 | NA | CASSVTTGGGSTDTQYF | TGTGCCAGCAGTGTTACGACAGGGGGCGGGAGCACAGATACGCAGTATTTT
NA | TRBJ2-5 | TRBV7-9 | NA | CASPRQLYQETQYF | TGTGCCAGCCCCCGACAGCTGTACCAAGAGACCCAGTACTTC